This T cell receptor beta chain was retrieved from a study of control samples from healthy donors and cancer patients. Profiling relied on immunoSEQ multiplex PCR, and the TCRdb table lists in-frame clones only, not all of them. There are under 200,000 clones in the sample; nearly 96% occur only once, and over 0.9% lies in the top ten. From germline, CDR1 is SGHVS and CDR2 FQNEAQ. The CDR3 length is 15 residues. Trimming removed 7 bases from V and 0 bases from J, with 12 bases in between. The chain has TRBV7-8 and TRBJ1-4; unclear D gene. The source of this sequence is a woman aged 30 to 39 in good health. Sequencing was carried out using blood. DNA for the CDR3: TGTGCCAGCAAGTCTCGGGTTGCAACTAATGAAAAACTGTTTTTT. Amino acids: CASKSRVATNEKLFF.